What follows are 13 T cell receptor beta chains derived from one specimen sequenced in a study of T cells in Graves' hyperthyroidism and ophthalmopathy (dated by TCRdb to the late 2010s). Library preparation employed multiplex PCR. TCRdb names Illumina HiSeq 2000 as the instrument used. Amplification of TCR beta CDR3 regions was carried out from RNA transcripts. The first round of RT-PCR for the TCR CDR3 was performed with the HTBI primer set and the Qiagen OneStep RT-PCR kit. In-frame beta chains were kept once TCRdb had trimmed the public reads at Q25 with fastp and called clones with MiXCR. Identical CDR3 protein sequences are pooled into one entry, listed with their most common genes and DNA. For this sample the table gives about 420,000 distinct CDR3 sequences, of which roughly 15% were detected only once. Less than 6.5% of the sample lies in the top ten. Sequencing used blood. These receptors originate from a young woman with Graves' hyperthyroidism.

Many counts were recorded for this clonotype. The chain links TRBV28 to TRBJ2-1, with D possibly matching TRBD1 (6 bases). Germline CDR1 reads MDHEN; CDR2 reads SYDVKM. Deletions cut 5 bases from V and 4 bases from J, with 6 bases between. The CDR3 totals 12 residues. The CDR3 reads CASSGQYNEQFF. DNA of the CDR3: TGTGCCAGCAGTGGACAGTACAATGAGCAGTTCTTC.

The J gene is TRBJ1-1, the V gene TRBV2; no reliable D call. With 3 bases removed from V and 1 base from J, the gap between germline ends came to 9 bases. The length of the CDR3 is 14 residues. Germline loops: CDR1 SNHLY, CDR2 FYNNEI. In nucleotides, the CDR3 is TGTGCCAGCAGTGATGGGCAGACGAACACTGAAGCTTTCTTT. Its translation is CASSDGQTNTEAFF.

This clonotype was recorded a few times. The V gene is TRBV28, the J gene TRBJ2-1; D is ambiguous. Germline values: CDR1 MDHEN, CDR2 SYDVKM. This CDR3 has 15 residues. Trimming pared 1 base from V and 6 bases from J, leaving 13 bases between. In nucleotides, the CDR3 is TGTGCCAGCAGTTTATTGTTCTCAACTGGCAATGAGCAGTTCTTC. Amino acids: CASSLLFSTGNEQFF.

The chain links TRBV19 to TRBJ2-2; D is possibly TRBD1 (5 bases). The germline V gene has CDR1 LNHDA and CDR2 SQIVND (reference sequence). This CDR3 contains 15 residues. Trimming cost V 6 bases and J 4 bases, with 15 bases left between them. The CDR3 loop reads CASSSDIFSTGELFF. In nucleotides, the CDR3 is TGTGCCAGTAGCTCGGACATTTTTAGCACCGGGGAGCTGTTTTTT.

This clonotype was observed many times. V usage is TRBV3-1 and J usage is TRBJ2-3; TRBD2 aligns across 7 bases. The germline CDR1 and CDR2 sequences are LGHDT and YNNKEL (reference sequence). The CDR3 is 17 amino acids. V shed 2 bases and J 3 bases; nucleotides not matched to a gene: 11. In DNA, the CDR3 is TGTGCCAGCAGCCAACTTCCAGGACTAGAGTCGACAGATACGCAGTATTTT. This gives the protein CASSQLPGLESTDTQYF.

This clonotype occurred many times. V is TRBV13 and J is TRBJ2-1, with 8 bases that match TRBD1. V trimming: 5 bases; J trimming: 7 bases; junction bases outside the gene matches: 4. The CDR3 extends over 13 amino acids. In germline, CDR1 is PRHDT, CDR2 FYEKMQ (reference sequence). This chain's CDR3 is CASSPGQGNEQFF. CDR3 nucleotides: TGTGCCAGCAGCCCCGGACAGGGAAATGAGCAGTTCTTC.

In its sample, this clonotype was seen many times. The V call is TRBV7-9, the J call TRBJ2-1; tentative D call: TRBD2 (7 bases). Germline CDR1 and CDR2: SEHNR and FQNEAQ (reference sequence). This CDR3 is 15 amino acids long. Trimming shortened V by 1 base and J by 3 bases, and 10 bases separated the two germline ends. The CDR3 coding sequence is TGTGCCAGCAGCTTAGAGGGGGGGGGCTACAATGAGCAGTTCTTC. Translating it yields CASSLEGGGYNEQFF.

This chain joins TRBV14 and TRBJ2-3, with D possibly TRBD1 on 5 matching bases. V lost 4 bases to trimming and J lost 6 bases, with 17 bases between them. Germline V gene sequence: CDR1 SGHDN, CDR2 FVKESK. The length of the CDR3 is 15 residues. The CDR3 loop reads CASSPVPQGGDTQYF. DNA for the CDR3: TGTGCCAGCAGCCCAGTTCCCCAGGGTGGCGATACGCAGTATTTT.

At least ten counts were recorded for this clonotype. V gene TRBV7-2 combines with J gene TRBJ1-2, with TRBD1 as a possible D gene (5 bases). The CDR3 covers 13 residues. Looked up from germline, CDR1 is SGHTA and CDR2 is FQGNSA. Deletions cut 3 bases from V and 6 bases from J, with 11 bases between. The CDR3: CASSFWGSDGYTF. The CDR3 region has the DNA TGTGCCAGCAGCTTTTGGGGGTCCGATGGCTACACCTTC.

This clonotype occurred many times. V usage is TRBV10-3 and J usage is TRBJ2-1; no clear D gene. This CDR3 has 15 residues. Trimming shortened V by 0 bases and J by 4 bases, and 10 bases separated the two germline ends. The V gene's germline CDR1 is ENHRY and CDR2 SYGVKD. CDR3 protein: CAISESTRKYNEQFF. Written as DNA, the CDR3 is TGTGCCATCAGTGAGTCTACGCGAAAATACAATGAGCAGTTCTTC.

V is TRBV5-6 and J is TRBJ2-1, with 7 bases matching TRBD2. The CDR3 runs to 16 residues. Losses at the gene ends were 3 bases for V and 2 bases for J; bases not matched to a gene: 8. Looked up from germline, CDR1 is SGHDT and CDR2 is YYEEEE. The CDR3 region is CASSSVGREPYNEQFF. As DNA, the CDR3 is TGTGCCAGCAGCTCGGTTGGGCGGGAGCCCTACAATGAGCAGTTCTTC.

This clonotype showed up just once. This chain links TRBV6-1 with TRBJ1-4, with no clear D. The CDR3 is made up of 15 amino acids. Per the germline V gene, CDR1 is MNHNS and CDR2 is SASEGT. The germline V and J ends were trimmed by 7 bases and 11 bases, with 23 bases remaining between them. The CDR3 sequence: CASTHRRAQVGKLFF. CDR3 in DNA: TGTGCCAGCACCCACCGACGGGCTCAGGTCGGGAAACTGTTTTTT.

This clonotype was seen repeatedly, ten times or more. The chain is built from TRBV13 and TRBJ1-2, with TRBD1 matching over 7 bases. V shed 2 bases and J 4 bases; nucleotides not matched to a gene: 10. The CDR3 contains 16 residues. CDR1 is PRHDT, CDR2 FYEKMQ, per germline (reference sequence). The CDR3 nucleotides read TGTGCCAGCAGCTTACTTGCGGGTGCAGGGGGCTATGGCTACACCTTC. This codes for CASSLLAGAGGYGYTF.